Listed below are T cell receptor beta chains from one sample, sequenced in a study of blood T cell repertoires in COVID-19. Produced via immunoSEQ multiplex PCR; TCRdb's table is partial and in-frame only. Here the sample spans approximately 330,000 clones, 80% to 90% being singletons. Sequencing was performed on PBMCs or T cells enriched from blood (not recorded which). The receptors come from a woman between 40 and 55 years old with acute COVID-19. CDR3s include the opening cysteine and the closing phenylalanine or tryptophan. The order of the fields is V gene, J gene, D gene, clone size, CDR3 protein, CDR3 DNA. A D gene is named only where the DNA matches it firmly. Expanded clones get a size class; other rows say once, few or many, or leave the size out.

V: TRBV5-4
J: TRBJ1-2
D: -
size: -
CDR3: CASSFQGNYGYTF
DNA: TGTGCCAGCAGCTTTCAGGGCAACTATGGCTACACCTTC

V: TRBV3-1/TRBV3-2
J: TRBJ1-1
D: -
size: -
CDR3: CASSQLGAALNTEAFF
DNA: TGTGCCAGCAGCCAATTAGGGGCCGCTCTGAACACTGAAGCTTTCTTT

V: TRBV18
J: TRBJ2-1
D: -
size: -
CDR3: CASSPLGATYNEQFF
DNA: TGTGCCAGCTCACCCCTGGGGGCGACCTACAATGAGCAGTTCTTC

V: TRBV28
J: TRBJ1-2
D: -
size: -
CDR3: CASRGSSGVSYGYTF
DNA: TGTGCCAGCAGGGGATCCTCCGGGGTATCGTATGGCTACACCTTC

V: TRBV3-1/TRBV3-2
J: TRBJ2-7
D: -
size: -
CDR3: CASSQDAGLSSYEQYF
DNA: TGTGCCAGCAGCCAAGACGCTGGGCTAAGCTCCTACGAGCAGTACTTC

V: TRBV11-2
J: TRBJ1-1
D: TRBD1
size: -
CDR3: CASTLRTGNTEAFF
DNA: TGTGCCAGCACCCTCCGGACAGGGAACACTGAAGCTTTCTTT

V: TRBV19
J: TRBJ2-1
D: TRBD2
size: -
CDR3: CASSREGGGYNEQFF
DNA: TGTGCCAGTAGTAGAGAGGGCGGGGGCTACAATGAGCAGTTCTTC

V: TRBV19
J: TRBJ1-1
D: -
size: -
CDR3: CASSIGGRGRDTEAFF
DNA: TGTGCCAGTAGTATAGGCGGCAGGGGAAGGGACACTGAAGCTTTCTTT

V: TRBV13
J: TRBJ1-2
D: -
size: once
CDR3: CASSQQGDGYTF
DNA: TGTGCCAGCAGCCAACAGGGAGATGGCTACACCTTC

V: TRBV18
J: TRBJ2-1
D: TRBD2
size: -
CDR3: CASSPAYSGGSYNEQFF
DNA: TGTGCCAGCTCACCGGCTTATAGCGGGGGCTCCTACAATGAGCAGTTCTTC

V: TRBV4-2
J: TRBJ2-1
D: TRBD1
size: -
CDR3: CASSLGQGYNEQFF
DNA: TGTGCCAGCAGCCTGGGACAGGGCTACAATGAGCAGTTCTTC

V: TRBV3-1/TRBV3-2
J: TRBJ1-4
D: -
size: few
CDR3: CASSYDPRAGEKLFF
DNA: TGTGCCAGCAGCTACGACCCCAGGGCCGGTGAAAAACTGTTTTTT

V: TRBV2
J: TRBJ1-5
D: TRBD1
size: few
CDR3: CASSEGQGYSNQPQHF
DNA: TGTGCCAGCAGTGAAGGACAGGGATATAGCAATCAGCCCCAGCATTTT

V: TRBV7-8
J: TRBJ1-2
D: -
size: -
CDR3: CASTNDALRSDGYTF
DNA: TGTGCCAGCACCAACGATGCTCTCCGTAGTGATGGCTACACCTTC

V: TRBV13
J: TRBJ2-2
D: TRBD1
size: -
CDR3: CASSIRGRNYHTGELFF
DNA: TGTGCCAGCAGCATCAGGGGGCGGAATTATCACACCGGGGAGCTGTTTTTT

V: TRBV6-5
J: TRBJ2-7
D: -
size: once
CDR3: CASSPRGVALYEQYF
DNA: TGTGCCAGCAGTCCCCGCGGAGTAGCTCTCTACGAGCAGTACTTC